One sample yielded the 30 T cell receptor beta chains listed below, sequenced in a study of response to subunit inactivated influenza vaccine. TCRdb re-called the RT-PCR reads through MiXCR, storing one row per CDR3 protein. The repertoire holds hundreds of thousands of distinct CDR3 sequences, with about 12% as singletons. The sample in question was PBMCs from blood, obtained on the day of vaccination. The receptors derive from a man aged 45 to 65 who received an inactivated influenza vaccine.

This clonotype has only a few counts. The V call is TRBV10-3, the J call TRBJ1-2; D not resolved. This CDR3 spans 11 amino acids. Germline V gene lookup returns CDR1 ENHRY and CDR2 SYGVKD. Trimming cost V 6 bases and J 4 bases, with 6 bases left between them. The CDR3 here is CAIRDTYGYTF. CDR3 DNA: TGTGCCATCAGGGATACCTATGGCTACACCTTC.

This clonotype showed up just a few times. J is TRBJ2-2 and V is TRBV9, with D unresolved. Per germline, CDR1 SGDLS and CDR2 YYNGEE. The CDR3 sequence is 13 residues long. Trimming took off 2 bases at V and 2 bases at J, with 4 bases between the two ends. In nucleotides, the CDR3 is TGTGCCAGCAGCGTTAGTAACACCGGGGAGCTGTTTTTT. Protein sequence: CASSVSNTGELFF.

The rearrangement joins TRBV20-1 to TRBJ1-2; perhaps TRBD1 as D (6 bases). The CDR3 length is 15 residues. V lost 5 bases and J lost 7, with 23 bases in between. Per the germline V gene, CDR1 is DFQATT and CDR2 is SNEGSKA (reference sequence). CDR3 bases: TGCAGTGCTCCCGGACCCACCCAGGGGCAGAGTGGCTACACCTTC. It codes for CSAPGPTQGQSGYTF.

This clonotype has a handful of counts. This rearrangement joins TRBV6-4 to TRBJ1-1; D is unclear. Germline values: CDR1 MRHNA, CDR2 SNTAGT. The CDR3 is 14 residues long. The ends were cut back, 5 bases at V and 4 bases at J, with 14 bases in the middle. CDR3 amino acids: CASSPAPGGTEAFF. CDR3 in DNA: TGTGCCAGCAGTCCGGCCCCGGGAGGCACTGAAGCTTTCTTT.

This clonotype was counted a few times. This rearrangement joins TRBV6-5 to TRBJ2-7, with D tentatively TRBD1 (6 bases). This CDR3 is 14 amino acids long. CDR1 and CDR2 from the germline V gene are MNHEY and SVGAGI. Trimming took off 2 bases at V and 0 bases at J, with 8 bases between the two ends. CDR3 DNA sequence: TGTGCCAGCAGTTACGAGGGGGACTCCTACGAGCAGTACTTC. Encoded protein: CASSYEGDSYEQYF.

This chain connects TRBV10-3 to TRBJ1-5; D not resolved. Deletions cut 8 bases from V and 4 bases from J, with 9 bases between. Germline-derived CDR1 and CDR2 are ENHRY and SYGVKD. This CDR3 is 12 amino acids long. CDR3 bases: TGTGCCATCGAACAACCAAATCAGCCCCAGCATTTT. Encoded protein: CAIEQPNQPQHF.

This clonotype turned up a few times. This sequence joins TRBV12-3 or TRBV12-4 and TRBJ2-7, with D possibly TRBD1 on 6 matching bases. The CDR3 has 15 residues. V lost 6 bases, J lost 0 bases, and 15 bases lay in between. In DNA, the CDR3 is TGTGCCAGCAGCCGTCGGGACACACACTCCTACGAGCAGTACTTC. Protein sequence: CASSRRDTHSYEQYF.

Ten or more counts support this clonotype. In DNA, the CDR3 is TGTGCCAGCAGTCAGGCCCGGAGCAATCAGCCCCAGCATTTT. Residues: CASSQARSNQPQHF. The chain carries TRBV12-3 or TRBV12-4 and TRBJ1-5, with D uncertain. This CDR3 comprises 14 residues. Between the trimmed V and J ends, which lost 5 bases and 1 base, there was a span of 9 bases.

In its sample, this clonotype was seen many times. The rearrangement joins TRBV27 to TRBJ2-7, with 10 bases that match TRBD1. Trimming took 2 bases from V and 1 from J; bases not matched to a gene: 5. The CDR3 consists of 16 residues. Germline loops: CDR1 MNHEY, CDR2 SMNVEV (reference sequence). The CDR3 coding sequence is TGTGCCAGCAGTTTAAGCCCGGGACAGGGGTCCTACGAGCAGTACTTC. The encoded protein is CASSLSPGQGSYEQYF.

In its sample, this clonotype was seen a few times. The chain joins TRBV18 to TRBJ2-1; D may be TRBD1 (6 bases). This CDR3 is built from 16 residues. In germline, CDR1 is KGHSH, CDR2 LQKENI. With 2 bases removed from V and 0 bases from J, the gap between germline ends came to 11 bases. This CDR3 is CASSPDPGASYNEQFF. The DNA of the CDR3 is TGTGCCAGCTCACCAGATCCAGGGGCCTCCTACAATGAGCAGTTCTTC.

This clonotype was counted many times. V is TRBV7-2 and J is TRBJ2-1, with a possible D match to TRBD2 (5 bases). Between the trimmed V and J ends, which lost 5 bases and 8 bases, there was a span of 22 bases. CDR1 SGHTA and CDR2 FQGNSA come from the germline V gene. CDR3 size: 16 residues. The CDR3 DNA is TGTGCCAGCAGCCTCCGGGATCCTTTCCGGGGTTATGAGCAGTTCTTC. Its translation: CASSLRDPFRGYEQFF. The full variable domain, in which reference TRBV7-2 and TRBJ2-1 provide the parts outside the CDR3, is GAGVSQSPSNKVTEKGKDVELRCDPISGHTALYWYRQSLGQGLEFLIYFQGNSAPDKSGLPSDRFSAERTGGSVSTLTIQRTQQEDSAVYLCASSLRDPFRGYEQFFGPGTRLTVL.

The chain couples TRBV20-1 to TRBJ2-7; TRBD2 agrees at 7 bases. Per germline, CDR1 DFQATT and CDR2 SNEGSKA (reference sequence). The CDR3 contains 15 residues. Trimming cost V 1 base and J 2 bases; bases outside gene matches: 8. The CDR3 DNA follows: TGCAGTGCTAGAGTCCTAGCGGAACCGACCTACGAGCAGTACTTC. It translates to CSARVLAEPTYEQYF.

This clonotype appeared a few times. This chain connects TRBV11-2 to TRBJ2-1, with 11 bases fitting TRBD1. The CDR3 runs 16 residues. V lost 3 bases, J lost 6 bases, and 7 bases stayed unmatched. CDR1 and CDR2 from the germline V gene are SGHAT and FQNNGV. In DNA, the CDR3 is TGTGCCAGCAGCTTCGGGACAGGGGGAAACCTCAATGAGCAGTTCTTC. Translation: CASSFGTGGNLNEQFF.

This clonotype was seen more than once but under ten times. The chain combines TRBV20-1 with TRBJ2-3; D not certain. Germline-derived CDR1 and CDR2 are DFQATT and SNEGSKA (reference sequence). The CDR3 loop spans 13 amino acids. CDR3 DNA: TGCAGGCCAGTAGCTTTCCCCCCGGATACGCAGTATTTT. It yields the protein CRPVAFPPDTQYF.

V usage is TRBV7-9 and J usage is TRBJ2-7; 8 nucleotides match TRBD1. V gave up 4 bases and J gave up 7 bases; unmatched junction bases: 6. Germline CDR1 and CDR2: SEHNR and FQNEAQ (reference sequence). The CDR3 is 13 residues long. In nucleotides, the CDR3 is TGTGCCAGCAGCTGGGGACAGGAAAGGGAGCAGTACTTC. Residues: CASSWGQEREQYF.

This clonotype came up many times. The chain couples TRBV25-1 to TRBJ2-1; 7 positions match TRBD1. CDR3 length equals 14 residues. The ends lost 3 bases at V and 6 bases at J; junction bases unmatched: 5. Per germline, CDR1 MGHDK and CDR2 SYGVNS. The CDR3: CASSDSGQLNEQFF. CDR3 coding DNA: TGTGCCAGCAGTGACTCGGGACAGCTCAATGAGCAGTTCTTC.

The chain combines TRBV10-3 with TRBJ1-1; 10 bases are shared with TRBD1. Germline V gene data show CDR1 as ENHRY and CDR2 as SYGVKD. The CDR3 sequence is 18 residues long. V lost 7 bases and J lost 4; bases outside the gene matches: 18. The CDR3 DNA sequence: TGTGCCATCACCAAAGTCCCGGGACAGGGGACCCCTGGCACTGAAGCTTTCTTT. This translates into CAITKVPGQGTPGTEAFF.

This clonotype was picked up a small number of times. This chain connects TRBV28 to TRBJ2-6; 8 bases align to TRBD1. Germline-derived CDR1 and CDR2 are MDHEN and SYDVKM. The length of the CDR3 is 16 residues. V trimming: 5 bases; J trimming: 0 bases; junction bases outside the gene matches: 3. The CDR3 region is CASSDRGRSGANVLTF. The CDR3, as DNA: TGTGCCAGCAGTGACAGGGGACGCTCTGGGGCCAACGTCCTGACTTTC.

This clonotype was counted between two and nine times. CDR3: CASSSSGLTYEQYF. CDR3 nucleotides: TGTGCCAGCAGCTCGTCGGGACTGACATACGAGCAGTACTTC. J is TRBJ2-7 and V is TRBV7-9; D is perhaps TRBD2 (6 bases). Germline V CDR1 and CDR2: SEHNR, FQNEAQ (reference sequence). The CDR3 runs 14 residues. The ends were cut back, 4 bases at V and 4 bases at J, with 14 bases in the middle.

In this sample, this clonotype turned up a few times. The V call is TRBV10-3, the J call TRBJ2-7; no clear D gene. The V end lost 7 bases, the J end lost 6 bases, and 13 bases lay between the germline ends. CDR1 and CDR2 from the germline V gene are ENHRY and SYGVKD. This CDR3 has 12 residues. Here the CDR3 DNA reads TGTGCCATCACCAACGAATTAGGCGAGCAGTACTTC. Amino acid sequence: CAITNELGEQYF.

This clonotype has only a few counts. This sequence joins TRBV4-1 and TRBJ1-1, with D possibly being TRBD1 (5 bases). The CDR3 has 16 amino acids. Germline CDR1 and CDR2: MGHRA and YSYEKL. Trimming stripped 1 base from V and 2 bases from J, with 14 bases between. The CDR3 loop reads CASSQAGLRRNTEAFF. As DNA, the CDR3 is TGCGCCAGCAGCCAAGCAGGGTTACGGCGCAACACTGAAGCTTTCTTT.

This clonotype showed up just a few times. CDR3 residues: CASSLGTDRRQETQYF. DNA for the CDR3: TGCGCCAGCAGCTTGGGTACTGACAGAAGGCAAGAGACCCAGTACTTC. The rearrangement links TRBV5-1 to TRBJ2-5; tentative D call: TRBD1 (5 bases). CDR3 length equals 16 residues. The germline V and J ends were trimmed by 0 bases and 2 bases, with 14 bases remaining between them. Germline assignment: CDR1 SGHRS and CDR2 YFSETQ.

This clonotype occurred many times. The gene calls are TRBV25-1 and TRBJ1-6, with D uncertain. The CDR3 is 14 amino acids. Looked up from germline, CDR1 is MGHDK and CDR2 is SYGVNS. The V end lost 3 bases, the J end lost 7 bases, and 10 bases lay between the germline ends. As DNA, the CDR3 is TGTGCCAGCAGTGACGCTGGGATCAATTCACCCCTCCACTTT. This translates into CASSDAGINSPLHF.

V is TRBV12-3 or TRBV12-4 and J is TRBJ2-1, with D perhaps TRBD2 (7 bases). The CDR3 spans 15 residues. V lost 7 bases, J lost 7 bases, and 20 bases lay in between. CDR3 coding DNA: TGTGCCAGCATCTGGGGGGCGGGGGAGGGAAATGAGCAGTTCTTC. This sequence encodes CASIWGAGEGNEQFF.

V usage is TRBV19 and J usage is TRBJ1-1, with TRBD1 matching 7 bases. The J segment lost 4 bases and the V segment lost 5 bases, leaving 4 bases of the junction unmatched. The CDR3 loop spans 13 amino acids. CDR1 and CDR2 (germline): LNHDA, SQIVND (reference sequence). As DNA, the CDR3 is TGTGCCAGTAGTTTCTCAGGGGGCACTGAAGCTTTCTTT. The encoded protein is CASSFSGGTEAFF.

The rearrangement links TRBV7-9 to TRBJ2-1; 7 nucleotides align to TRBD2. This CDR3 region has 15 residues. The V and J ends lost 5 bases and 7 bases, in that order; junction bases with no gene match: 11. CDR1 is SEHNR, CDR2 FQNEAQ, per germline (reference sequence). CDR3 sequence (DNA): TGTGCCAGCAGCGAAGAGGGAGGGCCGCGTAATGAGCAGTTCTTC. As protein: CASSEEGGPRNEQFF.

The chain links TRBV5-1 to TRBJ2-3; 10 bases match TRBD2. V shed 5 bases, J shed 2 bases, and the junction held 5 bases outside the gene matches. The CDR3 runs to 15 residues. Germline V gene sequence: CDR1 SGHRS, CDR2 YFSETQ. CDR3 in DNA: TGCGCCAGCAGTCGGACTAGCGGTTTCACAGATACGCAGTATTTT. Protein product: CASSRTSGFTDTQYF.

This clonotype appeared a few times. This chain uses TRBV4-2 with TRBJ2-7, with 11 positions matching TRBD2. Germline V CDR1 and CDR2: LGHNA, YNFKEQ. This CDR3 region has 15 residues. V lost 0 bases, J lost 6 bases, and 4 bases stayed unmatched. The CDR3 loop reads CASSQDSGRAGEQYF. The CDR3, as DNA: TGTGCCAGCAGCCAAGATAGCGGGAGGGCCGGCGAGCAGTACTTC.

Many counts were recorded for this clonotype. The J gene is TRBJ1-5, the V gene TRBV29-1; tentative D call: TRBD1 (5 bases). Looked up from germline, CDR1 is SQVTM and CDR2 is ANQGSEA. V was cut by 4 bases and J by 2 bases, with 6 bases left in between. This CDR3 has 12 residues. The CDR3 protein is CSVGGGNQPQHF. The CDR3 bases are TGCAGCGTTGGAGGGGGCAATCAGCCCCAGCATTTT.

The CDR3 DNA sequence: TGTGCCAGCAAGGCCGGGACTAGCGGAAACAATGAGCAGTTCTTC. This sequence encodes CASKAGTSGNNEQFF. The chain employs TRBV6-1 and TRBJ2-1, with TRBD2 identical over 11 bases. The germline CDR1 and CDR2 sequences are MNHNS and SASEGT. J was trimmed by 5 bases and V by 7 bases; bases with no gene match: 7. This CDR3 spans 15 amino acids.